The rows below give T cell receptor beta chains drawn from one sample of a study of T cell responses to AZD1222 COVID-19 vaccine. The repertoire was sequenced with immunoSEQ multiplex PCR; TCRdb's copy has only in-frame clones and lacks some. The sample gives 130,000 to 150,000 clones, around nine tenths of which show up once; approximately 5.7% is in the top ten. The material was peripheral blood, obtained on day 0 of AZD1222 vaccination. The receptors shown here come from an adult in good health. Each CDR3 is given with its conserved first and last residue. The order of the fields is clone size, D gene, V gene, J gene, CDR3 DNA, CDR3 protein. The D gene is left open where the match is weak. Clone size, where shown, is once, few, many, or a class for clones that have expanded.

size: -
D: TRBD1
V: TRBV5-5
J: TRBJ1-4
DNA: TGTGCCAGCAGCTCGGACAGGGGAAGAAATGAAAAACTGTTTTTT
CDR3: CASSSDRGRNEKLFF

size: few
D: -
V: TRBV11-3
J: TRBJ1-1
DNA: TGTGCCAGCAGCGCACGGACAGCCTTAGGTGAAGCTTTCTTT
CDR3: CASSARTALGEAFF

size: -
D: -
V: TRBV6-2/TRBV6-3
J: TRBJ1-5
DNA: TGTGCCAGCAGTTGGACGGGGGATCAGCCCCAGCATTTT
CDR3: CASSWTGDQPQHF

size: -
D: TRBD1
V: TRBV28
J: TRBJ1-5
DNA: TGTGCCAGCAAGGACAGGGCGAGCAATCAGCCCCAGCATTTT
CDR3: CASKDRASNQPQHF

size: -
D: TRBD1
V: TRBV7-9
J: TRBJ2-7
DNA: TGTGCCAGCAGCCCCCGGGACAGGGCCTCCTACGAGCAGTACTTC
CDR3: CASSPRDRASYEQYF

size: -
D: -
V: TRBV9
J: TRBJ2-1
DNA: TGTGCCAGCAGCCCAAGGGGGAGCGGTTCTTCCTACTCCTACAATGAGCAGTTCTTC
CDR3: CASSPRGSGSSYSYNEQFF

size: -
D: -
V: TRBV12-5
J: TRBJ2-1
DNA: TGTGCTAGTGCAGAGAGCTCCTACAATGAGCAGTTCTTC
CDR3: CASAESSYNEQFF

size: -
D: -
V: TRBV25-1
J: TRBJ1-5
DNA: TGTGCCAGCAGTGAAGGGCTCAATCAGCCCCAGCATTTT
CDR3: CASSEGLNQPQHF

size: once
D: TRBD2
V: TRBV3-1/TRBV3-2
J: TRBJ2-1
DNA: TGTGCCAGCAGCCAAGATAGCCCGACTAGCGTCGCTGAGCAGTTCTTC
CDR3: CASSQDSPTSVAEQFF

size: -
D: -
V: TRBV3-1/TRBV3-2
J: TRBJ2-7
DNA: TGTGCCAGCAGCCAAGGCCCCTACGAGCAGTACTTC
CDR3: CASSQGPYEQYF

size: -
D: -
V: TRBV9
J: TRBJ2-7
DNA: TGTGCCAGCAGCGTAGGGCAGGGGGGCTACGAGCAGTACTTC
CDR3: CASSVGQGGYEQYF

size: -
D: TRBD1
V: TRBV4-3
J: TRBJ1-4
DNA: TGCGCCAGCAGCCAAGATGGGAGGACAGGGCTCGGGGAAAAACTGTTTTTT
CDR3: CASSQDGRTGLGEKLFF

size: -
D: TRBD1
V: TRBV4-1
J: TRBJ1-3
DNA: TGCGCCAGCAGCCAAGGCAAGGACAGGGAATATACTGGAAACACCATATATTTT
CDR3: CASSQGKDREYTGNTIYF

size: -
D: -
V: TRBV5-5
J: TRBJ1-5
DNA: TGTGCCAGCAGCTTATTTGGTCAGCCCCAGCATTTT
CDR3: CASSLFGQPQHF

size: -
D: -
V: TRBV6-5
J: TRBJ1-1
DNA: TGTGCCAGCAGTTATGCACGGACCAGTGAAGCTTTCTTT
CDR3: CASSYARTSEAFF

size: -
D: -
V: TRBV4-2
J: TRBJ2-7
DNA: TGTGCCAGCAGCCCAAACCCAACGGGACGGTATTTTGATGAGCAGTACTTC
CDR3: CASSPNPTGRYFDEQYF

size: once
D: -
V: TRBV24-1
J: TRBJ2-3
DNA: TGTGCCACCAGTGATTTGTTTTCAGATACGCAGTATTTT
CDR3: CATSDLFSDTQYF

size: -
D: -
V: TRBV30
J: TRBJ2-7
DNA: TGTGCCTGGAGTAGGCAGTTAGAGCAGTACTTC
CDR3: CAWSRQLEQYF

size: -
D: -
V: TRBV4-3
J: TRBJ2-7
DNA: TGCGCCAGCAGCCAAGGACATAAACACTCCTACGAGCAGTACTTC
CDR3: CASSQGHKHSYEQYF

size: -
D: -
V: TRBV5-4
J: TRBJ1-1
DNA: TGTGCCAGCAGCTTGGAAGTGAACACTGAAGCTTTCTTT
CDR3: CASSLEVNTEAFF

size: -
D: -
V: TRBV7-9
J: TRBJ2-2
DNA: TGTGCCAGCAGCTTAGTTCAACTAAAGCTGTTTTTT
CDR3: CASSLVQLKLFF

size: -
D: -
V: TRBV3-1/TRBV3-2
J: TRBJ1-4
DNA: TGTGCCAGCAGCCCACCACGGACGGAGGGGGAAAAACTGTTTTTT
CDR3: CASSPPRTEGEKLFF

size: -
D: -
V: TRBV6-5
J: TRBJ1-2
DNA: TGTGCCAGCAGGCCCACAGGAATCTATGGCTACACCTTC
CDR3: CASRPTGIYGYTF

size: -
D: TRBD1
V: TRBV28
J: TRBJ1-2
DNA: TGTGCCAGCAGTTTCTCCGGGACAGGGGGCAGTGGCTACACCTTC
CDR3: CASSFSGTGGSGYTF

size: -
D: -
V: TRBV10-1
J: TRBJ2-7
DNA: TGCGCCAGATGGACATCTGGAACGTACGAGCAGTACTTC
CDR3: CARWTSGTYEQYF

size: -
D: -
V: TRBV5-1
J: TRBJ2-7
DNA: TGCGCCAGCAGTTGGGGGCGCTCAGGGTCCTACGAGCAGTACTTC
CDR3: CASSWGRSGSYEQYF

size: -
D: -
V: TRBV30
J: TRBJ1-1
DNA: TGTGCCTGGGGGCTTCAGAGAAGGAACACTGAAGCTTTCTTT
CDR3: CAWGLQRRNTEAFF

size: -
D: -
V: TRBV7-2
J: TRBJ1-2
DNA: TGTGCCAGCAGCTTACTGGGACCCCTCGACTATGGCTACACCTTC
CDR3: CASSLLGPLDYGYTF

size: -
D: TRBD1
V: TRBV28
J: TRBJ1-3
DNA: TGTGCCAGCAGGGGCGGGGACAGGGGAGGAAACACCATATATTTT
CDR3: CASRGGDRGGNTIYF

size: -
D: -
V: TRBV3-1/TRBV3-2
J: TRBJ1-5
DNA: TGTGCCAGCAGCCCGGTTGGCAATCAGCCCCAGCATTTT
CDR3: CASSPVGNQPQHF

size: few
D: -
V: TRBV12-5
J: TRBJ1-1
DNA: TGTGCTAGTGGTTTGGTCTTCGGGACTGAAGCTTTCTTT
CDR3: CASGLVFGTEAFF

size: -
D: TRBD1
V: TRBV7-9
J: TRBJ2-1
DNA: TGTGCCAGCAGCTCCCGACCGGGACAGGGTTACAATGAGCAGTTCTTC
CDR3: CASSSRPGQGYNEQFF

size: -
D: TRBD2
V: TRBV5-1
J: TRBJ2-1
DNA: TGCGCCAGCAGCTTGGCGGTGGCTAGCGGGAGGGCTGAGCAGTTCTTC
CDR3: CASSLAVASGRAEQFF

size: -
D: TRBD1
V: TRBV4-2
J: TRBJ1-4
DNA: TGTGCCAGCAGCCAAGGGGACAGGGGCAATCCGAATGAAAAACTGTTTTTT
CDR3: CASSQGDRGNPNEKLFF

size: -
D: -
V: TRBV5-1
J: TRBJ2-6
DNA: TGCGCCAGCAGACGGGAGCCTGGGGCCAACGTCCTGACTTTC
CDR3: CASRREPGANVLTF

size: -
D: TRBD1
V: TRBV20-1
J: TRBJ1-5
DNA: TGCAGTGCTAGTAGGGGGACAGGGGGTCAGCCCCAGCATTTT
CDR3: CSASRGTGGQPQHF

size: -
D: TRBD1
V: TRBV6-5
J: TRBJ2-5
DNA: TGTGCCAGCAGTTACACCATGACAGGGGCCGGCGAGACCCAGTACTTC
CDR3: CASSYTMTGAGETQYF

size: -
D: TRBD1
V: TRBV11-3
J: TRBJ1-4
DNA: TGTGCCAGCAGCGCGGGACAGGGGTCGCCGGGAACTAATGAAAAACTGTTTTTT
CDR3: CASSAGQGSPGTNEKLFF

size: few
D: TRBD2
V: TRBV7-2
J: TRBJ2-7
DNA: TGTGCCAGCAGCCTAGAGGGCACTAGCGGGAGGTACGAGCAGTACTTC
CDR3: CASSLEGTSGRYEQYF

size: -
D: -
V: TRBV27
J: TRBJ2-7
DNA: TGTGCCAGCAGTTGGGGACACCTGAGCTCCTACGAGCAGTACTTC
CDR3: CASSWGHLSSYEQYF

size: -
D: TRBD1
V: TRBV5-6
J: TRBJ1-6
DNA: TGTGCCAGCAGCGAAAAGTACAGGGGGACTTCACCCCTCCACTTT
CDR3: CASSEKYRGTSPLHF

size: -
D: -
V: TRBV3-1/TRBV3-2
J: TRBJ1-1
DNA: TGTGCCAGCAGCCAAGTGGGTGAAGCTTTCTTT
CDR3: CASSQVGEAFF

size: large
D: TRBD1
V: TRBV28
J: TRBJ1-1
DNA: TGTGCCAGCAGCTTAATTTCCTCAGGCCGGGACAGCCATTGGAACACTGAAGCTTTCTTT
CDR3: CASSLISSGRDSHWNTEAFF

size: -
D: -
V: TRBV11-1
J: TRBJ2-3
DNA: TGTGCCAGCAGCCAGAAAGATACGCAGTATTTT
CDR3: CASSQKDTQYF

size: once
D: -
V: TRBV15
J: TRBJ1-1
DNA: TGTGCCACCAGCAGAGATTGGGAGAACACTGAAGCTTTCTTT
CDR3: CATSRDWENTEAFF

size: -
D: -
V: TRBV6-1
J: TRBJ2-5
DNA: TGTGCCAGCAGCCCCACCGAGCAAGAGACCCAGTACTTC
CDR3: CASSPTEQETQYF

size: -
D: -
V: TRBV7-2
J: TRBJ1-5
DNA: TGTGCCAGCAGCTTAGAGGGTCTAGGGAATCAGCCCCAGCATTTT
CDR3: CASSLEGLGNQPQHF

size: -
D: -
V: TRBV12-3/TRBV12-4
J: TRBJ1-2
DNA: TGTGCCAGCAAACCGGGTGGCTATGGCTACACCTTC
CDR3: CASKPGGYGYTF

size: -
D: -
V: TRBV5-1
J: TRBJ1-5
DNA: TGCGCCAGCAGCTTGGGGGACATCAATCAGCCCCAGCATTTT
CDR3: CASSLGDINQPQHF

size: -
D: TRBD2
V: TRBV3-1/TRBV3-2
J: TRBJ2-1
DNA: TGTGCCAGCAGCCCGGCGGCGGCCAAGACTAGCGGGGCTTACAATGAGCAGTTCTTC
CDR3: CASSPAAAKTSGAYNEQFF

size: once
D: -
V: TRBV13
J: TRBJ2-5
DNA: TGTGCCAGCAGGCGGTCTATCCCCACGCAAGAGACCCAGTACTTC
CDR3: CASRRSIPTQETQYF

size: -
D: -
V: TRBV21-1
J: TRBJ1-1
DNA: TGTGCCAGCAGCAAGGGGGGGGAAGGTAACACTGAAGCTTTCTTT
CDR3: CASSKGGEGNTEAFF

size: once
D: TRBD1
V: TRBV6-6
J: TRBJ2-2
DNA: TGTGCCAGCAGTCTAACTAGAGGGACAGGGTCTACCGGGGAGCTGTTTTTT
CDR3: CASSLTRGTGSTGELFF

size: once
D: TRBD2
V: TRBV4-3
J: TRBJ2-7
DNA: TGCGCCAGCAGCCCCGGGAGGTCCGGGACCTACGAGCAGTACTTC
CDR3: CASSPGRSGTYEQYF

size: -
D: -
V: TRBV19
J: TRBJ2-5
DNA: TGTGCCAGTAGTGAAGGACCAGGGGTCGGCCAAGAGACCCAGTACTTC
CDR3: CASSEGPGVGQETQYF